The clone carrying this T cell receptor (beta chain) was seen more than once but under ten times. Its matching antigen is unknown. In TCRdb, the 5' RACE reads were re-called with MiXCR into one record per CDR3 protein. There are about 360,000 distinct CDR3 sequences in the sample; more than 20% occur only once, and approximately 14% lies in the top ten. CDR1 is MNHNS, CDR2 SASEGT, per germline. V gave up 8 bases and J gave up 7 bases, with 24 bases separating them. This CDR3 spans 15 amino acids. This specimen comes from a study of CD8 T cells in ankylosing spondylitis. Notes on the study in general: About eight highly homologous variants made up a TCR beta motif that seemed to typify ankylosing spondylitis blood. Past studies reported some motif variants in reactive arthritis synovial fluid and blood.

Sequenced material: blood, either unsorted or a sorted T cell fraction (not recorded which). J is TRBJ2-7 and V is TRBV6-1; TRBD1 might be the D (6 bases). The sequence was collected from a male donor with ankylosing spondylitis or in good health (not recorded which). The CDR3 spells CASSQGLITNREQYF. The CDR3 bases are TGTGCCAGCTCGCAGGGGCTGATAACCAATAGGGAGCAGTACTTC.